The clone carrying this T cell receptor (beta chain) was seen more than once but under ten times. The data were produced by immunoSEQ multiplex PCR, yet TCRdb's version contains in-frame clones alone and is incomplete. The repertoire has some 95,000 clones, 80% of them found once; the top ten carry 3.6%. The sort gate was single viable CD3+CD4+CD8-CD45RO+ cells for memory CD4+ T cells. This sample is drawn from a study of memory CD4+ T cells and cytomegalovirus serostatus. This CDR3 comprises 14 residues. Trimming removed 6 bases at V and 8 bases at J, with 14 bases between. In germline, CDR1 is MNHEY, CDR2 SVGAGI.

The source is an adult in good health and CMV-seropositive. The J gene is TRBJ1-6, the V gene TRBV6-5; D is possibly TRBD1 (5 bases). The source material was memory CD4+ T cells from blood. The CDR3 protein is CASSPDGTDSPLHF. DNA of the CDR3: TGTGCCAGCAGCCCGGACGGGACGGATTCACCCCTCCACTTT.